What follows describes a single T cell receptor (beta chain). These data are taken from a study of identical twins. The CDR3 has 16 amino acids. The V end lost 2 bases, the J end lost 0 bases, and 13 bases lay between the germline ends. The germline V gene has CDR1 DFQATT and CDR2 SNEGSKA (reference sequence). Each cDNA held unique molecular identifiers, and template switching gave it a universal primer site. TCRdb recomputed calls from the 5' RACE reads with MiXCR, one row per CDR3 protein. The sample holds some 630,000 distinct CDR3 sequences; under 8.5% are singletons and the top ten take around 1.6%. This sample was also put to use in a study of yellow fever vaccine responses in identical twins.

This TCR was recovered from a woman between 18 and 30 years old in good health. The V and J genes are TRBV20-1 and TRBJ2-2; D is undetermined. Source material: PBMCs. The CDR3 DNA follows: TGCAGTGCTAGAAACAGAGTGGGCGCGAACACCGGGGAGCTGTTTTTT. Encoded protein: CSARNRVGANTGELFF.